This T cell receptor beta chain was recorded in a study of T cells after yellow fever vaccination. Looking at the study overall: Fractions of limited cellularity were prepared by means of SMART-Seq v4 Ultra Low Input. Findings and limits, study-wide: The secondary response was weaker, and its peak arrived faster, on day 5 versus 15.

This clonotype was detected a few times. The antigen remains undetermined. This CDR3 is 15 amino acids long. V lost 0 bases and J 4 bases, leaving 10 bases between the germline ends. Germline lookup yields CDR1 LGHDT and CDR2 YNNKEL (reference sequence). Each CDR3 protein is one row after TCRdb ran MiXCR on the 5' RACE reads. The sample consists of a few hundred thousand distinct CDR3 sequences, approximately 16% of them appearing once. The material was PBMCs, obtained around 5 days after the first yellow fever vaccination. V is TRBV3-1 and J is TRBJ2-1; D remains ambiguous. The TCR comes from a man younger than 35 who received the YFV17D yellow fever vaccine. The chain's CDR3 is CASSQEVTWYNEQFF. The CDR3 bases are TGTGCCAGCAGCCAAGAAGTGACCTGGTACAATGAGCAGTTCTTC.